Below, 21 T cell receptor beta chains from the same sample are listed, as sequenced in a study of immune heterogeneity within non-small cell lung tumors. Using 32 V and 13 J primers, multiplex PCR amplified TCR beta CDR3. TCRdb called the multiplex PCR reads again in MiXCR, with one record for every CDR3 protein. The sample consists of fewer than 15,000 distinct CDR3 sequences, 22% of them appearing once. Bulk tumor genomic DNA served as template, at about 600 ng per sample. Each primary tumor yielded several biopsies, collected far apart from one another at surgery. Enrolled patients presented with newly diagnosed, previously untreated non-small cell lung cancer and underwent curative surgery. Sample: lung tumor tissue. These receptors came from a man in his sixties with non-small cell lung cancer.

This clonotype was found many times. CDR3 nucleotide sequence: TGTGCCAGCAGTTTTGGGGGGCAGGAAAAACTGTTTTTT. Protein: CASSFGGQEKLFF. This chain connects TRBV28 to TRBJ1-4, with a possible D match to TRBD1 (6 bases). CDR1 is MDHEN and CDR2 is SYDVKM in the germline V gene. The V end lost 3 bases, the J end lost 8 bases, and 10 bases lay between the germline ends. The CDR3 consists of 13 residues.

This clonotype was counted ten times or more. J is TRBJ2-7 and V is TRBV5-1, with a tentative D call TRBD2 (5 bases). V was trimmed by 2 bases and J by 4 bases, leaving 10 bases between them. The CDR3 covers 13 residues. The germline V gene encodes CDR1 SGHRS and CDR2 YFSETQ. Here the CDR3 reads CASSFPGSYEQYF. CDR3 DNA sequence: TGCGCCAGCAGCTTTCCGGGATCGTACGAGCAGTACTTC.

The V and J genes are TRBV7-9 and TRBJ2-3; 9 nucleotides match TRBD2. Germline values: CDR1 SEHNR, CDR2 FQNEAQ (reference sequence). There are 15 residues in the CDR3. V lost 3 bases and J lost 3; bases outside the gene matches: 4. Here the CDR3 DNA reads TGTGCCAGCAGCTTTCCGACTAGCGGAACAGATACGCAGTATTTT. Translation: CASSFPTSGTDTQYF.

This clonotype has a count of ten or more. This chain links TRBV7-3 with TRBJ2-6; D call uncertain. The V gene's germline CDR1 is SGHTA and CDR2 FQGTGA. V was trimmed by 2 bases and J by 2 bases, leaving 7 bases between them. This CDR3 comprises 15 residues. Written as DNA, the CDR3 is TGTGCCAGCAGCTTAGGACCGGCTGGGGCCAACGTCCTGACTTTC. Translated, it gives CASSLGPAGANVLTF. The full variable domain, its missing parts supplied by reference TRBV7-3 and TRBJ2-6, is GAGVSQTPSNKVTEKGKYVELRCDPISGHTALYWYRQSLGQGPEFLIYFQGTGAADDSGLPNDRFFAVRPEGSVSTLKIQRTERGDSAVYLCASSLGPAGANVLTFGAGSRLTVL.

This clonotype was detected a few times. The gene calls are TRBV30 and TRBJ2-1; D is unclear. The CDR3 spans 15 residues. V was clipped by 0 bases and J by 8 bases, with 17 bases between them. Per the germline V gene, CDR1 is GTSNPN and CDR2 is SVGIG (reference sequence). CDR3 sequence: CAWSVRTSRVDEQFF. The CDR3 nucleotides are TGTGCCTGGAGTGTACGAACGAGTAGAGTGGATGAGCAGTTCTTC.

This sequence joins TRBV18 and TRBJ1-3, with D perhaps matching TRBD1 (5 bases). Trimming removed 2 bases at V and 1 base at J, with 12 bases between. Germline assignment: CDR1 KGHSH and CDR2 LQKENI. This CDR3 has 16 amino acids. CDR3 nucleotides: TGTGCCAGCTCACCAAATCCGGGGCAGTCTGGAAACACCATATATTTT. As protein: CASSPNPGQSGNTIYF.

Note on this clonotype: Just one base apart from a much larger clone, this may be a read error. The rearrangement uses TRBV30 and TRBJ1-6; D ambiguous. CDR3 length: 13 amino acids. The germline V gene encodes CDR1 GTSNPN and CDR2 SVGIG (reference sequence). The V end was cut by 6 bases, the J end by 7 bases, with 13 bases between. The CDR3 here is CACGRVTNSPLHF. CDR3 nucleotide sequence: TGTGCCTGCGGCCGGGTCACAAATTCACCCCTCCACTTT.

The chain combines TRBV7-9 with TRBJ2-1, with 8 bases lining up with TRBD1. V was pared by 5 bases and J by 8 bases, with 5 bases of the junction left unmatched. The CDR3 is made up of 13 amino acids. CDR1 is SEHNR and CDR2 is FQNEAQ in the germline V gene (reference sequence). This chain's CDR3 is CASSIGQGDEQFF. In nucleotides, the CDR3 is TGTGCCAGCAGCATCGGACAGGGCGATGAGCAGTTCTTC.

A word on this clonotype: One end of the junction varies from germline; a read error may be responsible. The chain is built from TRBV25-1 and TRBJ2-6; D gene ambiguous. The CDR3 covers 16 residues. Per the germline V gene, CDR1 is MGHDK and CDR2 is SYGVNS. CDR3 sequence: CAISGWQASGANVLTF. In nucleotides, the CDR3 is TGTGCCATCAGTGGATGGCAGGCCTCTGGGGCCAACGTCCTGACTTTC. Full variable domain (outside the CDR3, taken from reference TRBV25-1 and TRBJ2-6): EADIYQTPRYLVIGTGKKITLECSQTMGHDKMYWYQQDPGMELHLIHYSYGVNSTEKGDLSSESTVSRIRTEHFPLTLESARPSHTSQYLCAISGWQASGANVLTFGAGSRLTVL.

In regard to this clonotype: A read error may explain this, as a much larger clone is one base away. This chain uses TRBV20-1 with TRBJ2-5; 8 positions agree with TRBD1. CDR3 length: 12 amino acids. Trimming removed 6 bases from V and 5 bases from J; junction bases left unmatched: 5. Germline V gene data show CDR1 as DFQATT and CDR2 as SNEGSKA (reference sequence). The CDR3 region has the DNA TGCAGTGCGCTGACAGGGGTGGAGACCCAGTACTTC. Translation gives CSALTGVETQYF.

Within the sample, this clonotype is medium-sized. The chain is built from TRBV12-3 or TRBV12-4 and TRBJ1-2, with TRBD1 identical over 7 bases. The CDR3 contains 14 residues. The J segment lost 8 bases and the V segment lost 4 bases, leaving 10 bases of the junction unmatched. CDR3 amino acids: CASSSQGIPGGYTF. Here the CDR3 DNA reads TGTGCCAGCAGTTCACAGGGGATTCCGGGGGGCTACACCTTC.

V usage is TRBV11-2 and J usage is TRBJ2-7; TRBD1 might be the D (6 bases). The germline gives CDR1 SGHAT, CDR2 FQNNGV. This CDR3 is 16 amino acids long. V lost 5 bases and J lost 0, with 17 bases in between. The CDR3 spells CASSTPTGLLSYEQYF. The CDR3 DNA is TGTGCCAGCAGCACACCGACAGGCCTCCTCTCCTACGAGCAGTACTTC.

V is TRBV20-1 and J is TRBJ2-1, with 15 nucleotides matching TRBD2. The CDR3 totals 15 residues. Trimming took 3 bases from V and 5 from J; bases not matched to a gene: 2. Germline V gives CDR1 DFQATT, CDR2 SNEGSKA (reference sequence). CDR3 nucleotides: TGCAGTGCTAGTCGGACTAGCGGGAGGGACAATGAGCAGTTCTTC. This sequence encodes CSASRTSGRDNEQFF.

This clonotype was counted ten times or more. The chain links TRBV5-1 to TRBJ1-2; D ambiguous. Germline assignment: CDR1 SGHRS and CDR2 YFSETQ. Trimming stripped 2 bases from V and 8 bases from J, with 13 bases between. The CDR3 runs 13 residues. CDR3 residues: CASSLGGRQGYTF. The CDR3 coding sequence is TGCGCCAGCAGCTTAGGAGGGCGTCAGGGCTACACCTTC.

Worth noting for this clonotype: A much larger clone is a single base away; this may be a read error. In nucleotides, the CDR3 is TGCGCCAGCAGTGAATCCTGGACACCCTCCTACGAGCAGTACTTC. It specifies CASSESWTPSYEQYF. The chain links TRBV10-2 to TRBJ2-7; a possible D gene is TRBD1 (5 bases). Deletions cut 3 bases from V and 0 bases from J, with 12 bases between. CDR1 and CDR2 from the germline V gene are WSHSY and SAAADI. The CDR3 is made up of 15 amino acids.

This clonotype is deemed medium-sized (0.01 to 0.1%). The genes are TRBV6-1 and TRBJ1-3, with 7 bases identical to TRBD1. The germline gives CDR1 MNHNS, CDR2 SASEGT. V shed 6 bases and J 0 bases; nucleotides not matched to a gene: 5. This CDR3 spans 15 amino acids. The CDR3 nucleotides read TGTGCCAGCAGCGCGGGACAGCTCTCTGGAAACACCATATATTTT. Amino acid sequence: CASSAGQLSGNTIYF.

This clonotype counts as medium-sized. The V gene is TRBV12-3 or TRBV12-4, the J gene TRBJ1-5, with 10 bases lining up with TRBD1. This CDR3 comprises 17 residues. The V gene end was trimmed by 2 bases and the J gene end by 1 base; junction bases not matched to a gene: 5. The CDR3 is CASSLRQGAGSNQPQHF. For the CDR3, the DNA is TGTGCCAGCAGTTTAAGACAGGGGGCTGGCAGCAATCAGCCCCAGCATTTT.

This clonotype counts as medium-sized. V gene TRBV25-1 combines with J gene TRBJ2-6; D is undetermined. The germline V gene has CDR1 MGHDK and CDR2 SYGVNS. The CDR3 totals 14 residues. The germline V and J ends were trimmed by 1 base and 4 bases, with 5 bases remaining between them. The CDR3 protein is CASSELAGANVLTF. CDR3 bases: TGTGCCAGCAGTGAATTGGCAGGGGCCAACGTCCTGACTTTC.

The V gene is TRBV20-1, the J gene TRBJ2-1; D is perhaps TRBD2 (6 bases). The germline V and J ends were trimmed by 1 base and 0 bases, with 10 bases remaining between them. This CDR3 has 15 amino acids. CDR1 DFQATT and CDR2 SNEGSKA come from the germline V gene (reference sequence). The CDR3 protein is CSARVSGSSYNEQFF. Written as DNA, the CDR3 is TGCAGTGCTAGAGTATCCGGGAGCTCCTACAATGAGCAGTTCTTC.

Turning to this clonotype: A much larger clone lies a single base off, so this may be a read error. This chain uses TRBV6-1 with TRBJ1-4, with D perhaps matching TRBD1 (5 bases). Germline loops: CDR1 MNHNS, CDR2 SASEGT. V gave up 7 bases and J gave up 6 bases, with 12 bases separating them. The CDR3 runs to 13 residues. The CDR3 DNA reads TGTGCCAGCATCAGGGAGTTGGATGAAAAACTGTTTTTT. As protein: CASIRELDEKLFF.

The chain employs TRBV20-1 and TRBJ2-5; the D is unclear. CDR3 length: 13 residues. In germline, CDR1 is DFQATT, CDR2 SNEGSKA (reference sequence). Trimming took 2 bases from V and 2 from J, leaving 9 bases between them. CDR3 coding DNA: TGCAGTGCTAGACGTACTTTTCAAGAGACCCAGTACTTC. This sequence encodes CSARRTFQETQYF.